These 27 T cell receptor beta chains originate from one sample sequenced in a study of spatial heterogeneity in lung cancer. As to time point: sample taken at primary tumor resection. TCRdb reprocessed the 5' RACE reads via MiXCR and lists one record per CDR3 protein. Here the sample spans about 7,700 distinct CDR3 sequences, around 15% being singletons. The source was normal lung tissue next to the tumor, collected at surgery. Source of these receptors: a male donor with early-stage non-small cell lung cancer.

This clonotype occurred once. This clone may be a read error of a much larger clone one base away. The chain carries TRBV7-2 and TRBJ1-6; 7 nucleotides line up with TRBD1. Germline V gene data show CDR1 as SGHTA and CDR2 as FQGNSA. The CDR3 runs to 16 residues. The CDR3 loop reads CASSWNRGSYNLPLHF. CDR3 DNA: TGTGCCAGCAGCTGGAACAGGGGCTCCTATAATTTACCCCTCCACTTT.

This clonotype is medium-sized. The CDR3 DNA reads TGCAGCGTCGCTGACACCGGGGAGCTGTTTTTT. Amino acid sequence: CSVADTGELFF. The chain links TRBV29-1 to TRBJ2-2; no clear D gene. V was shortened by 6 bases and J by 3 bases, with 5 bases between the two germline ends. The CDR3 runs 11 residues. Germline V CDR1 and CDR2: SQVTM, ANQGSEA.

There are many counts of this clonotype. V is TRBV9 and J is TRBJ2-1; D call uncertain. The CDR3 consists of 14 residues. The ends were cut back, 0 bases at V and 4 bases at J, with 8 bases in the middle. Germline CDR1 and CDR2: SGDLS and YYNGEE. CDR3 amino acids: CASSVGSAYNEQFF. The CDR3 nucleotides read TGTGCCAGCAGCGTAGGTTCAGCTTACAATGAGCAGTTCTTC.

This clonotype was picked up many times. This rearrangement joins TRBV2 to TRBJ1-1; TRBD1 matches 9 bases. This CDR3 region has 15 residues. Trimming removed 6 bases from V and 9 bases from J; junction bases left unmatched: 14. Germline values: CDR1 SNHLY, CDR2 FYNNEI. For the CDR3, the DNA is TGTGCCAGCAGGTATCATCCGGGACAGGGCATACAAGCTTTCTTT. Translation: CASRYHPGQGIQAFF.

V and J are TRBV5-1 and TRBJ2-7; tentatively, D is TRBD2 (6 bases). From germline, CDR1 is SGHRS and CDR2 YFSETQ. The CDR3 consists of 16 residues. Deletions cut 5 bases from V and 1 base from J, with 19 bases between. This CDR3 is CASSPIGTALSYEQYF. Here the CDR3 DNA reads TGCGCCAGCAGTCCGATAGGGACTGCCCTTTCCTACGAGCAGTACTTC.

This clonotype was found once. This chain uses TRBV10-3 with TRBJ2-7, with D perhaps TRBD2 (5 bases). The CDR3 extends over 15 amino acids. Looked up from germline, CDR1 is ENHRY and CDR2 is SYGVKD. Trimming left V 10 bases short and J 5 bases short, with 24 bases between. DNA for the CDR3: TGTGCCAGCGCGACGCCCGGGGAGCCTCTAGACGAGCAGTACTTC. It yields the protein CASATPGEPLDEQYF.

The chain has TRBV28 and TRBJ2-1; D possibly corresponds to TRBD2 (6 bases). V was pared by 8 bases and J by 0 bases, with 14 bases between. The CDR3 contains 15 residues. CDR1 and CDR2 (germline): MDHEN, SYDVKM. DNA of the CDR3: TGTGCCAGCGGCACTAGCCAAAGCTCCTACAATGAGCAGTTCTTC. Its translation: CASGTSQSSYNEQFF.

Relative to its sample, this clonotype is medium-sized. The chain combines TRBV20-1 with TRBJ1-1, with 8 nucleotides matching TRBD1. The CDR3 runs to 13 residues. J was trimmed by 0 bases and V by 6 bases; bases with no gene match: 3. CDR1 and CDR2 (germline): DFQATT, SNEGSKA (reference sequence). CDR3 amino acids: CSARQGLNTEAFF. The CDR3 DNA follows: TGCAGTGCCCGACAGGGGCTGAACACTGAAGCTTTCTTT.

Ten or more counts support this clonotype. V and J are TRBV20-1 and TRBJ1-5; D might be TRBD1 (5 bases). CDR3 length: 13 residues. Germline V gene sequence: CDR1 DFQATT, CDR2 SNEGSKA (reference sequence). V dropped 3 bases and J dropped 7 bases, with 13 bases sitting between them. The chain's CDR3 is CSASGGTGQPQHF. The CDR3, as DNA: TGCAGTGCTAGTGGCGGGACGGGGCAGCCCCAGCATTTT.

The chain carries TRBV5-1 and TRBJ1-2, with 8 bases identical to TRBD1. J gave up 10 bases and V 2 bases, and 7 bases lay outside the gene matches. CDR1 is SGHRS and CDR2 is YFSETQ in the germline V gene. This CDR3 spans 13 amino acids. CDR3 sequence: CASSFGSGGDYTF. The CDR3 DNA reads TGCGCCAGCAGCTTCGGCTCAGGGGGCGACTACACCTTC.

This clonotype was picked up a small number of times. The V call is TRBV9, the J call TRBJ1-2, with D maybe TRBD1 (6 bases). The length of the CDR3 is 14 residues. The V gene lost 0 bases and the J gene lost 4 bases, with 10 bases spanning the gap. Looked up from germline, CDR1 is SGDLS and CDR2 is YYNGEE. This CDR3 is CASSVEGDGYGYTF. As DNA, the CDR3 is TGTGCCAGCAGCGTAGAGGGGGACGGCTATGGCTACACCTTC.

The J gene is TRBJ2-4, the V gene TRBV19; no definite D call. Germline CDR1 is LNHDA and CDR2 is SQIVND (reference sequence). The CDR3 covers 13 residues. Trimming removed 3 bases at V and 0 bases at J, with 3 bases between. The CDR3 DNA sequence: TGTGCCAGTAGTATGGGAGCCAAAAACATTCAGTACTTC. Protein product: CASSMGAKNIQYF.

The chain links TRBV11-2 to TRBJ2-4, with D possibly being TRBD2 (6 bases). The CDR3 totals 15 residues. Germline V CDR1 and CDR2: SGHAT, FQNNGV. The ends were cut back, 4 bases at V and 1 base at J, with 11 bases in the middle. For the CDR3, the DNA is TGTGCCAGCAGCTCCCTACGGGGGGCCAAAAACATTCAGTACTTC. It specifies CASSSLRGAKNIQYF.

The chain has TRBV14 and TRBJ2-6, with D possibly being TRBD2 (6 bases). The CDR3 runs 17 residues. V shed 0 bases and J shed 3 bases, with 12 bases lying between them. Germline CDR1 reads SGHDN; CDR2 reads FVKESK. As DNA, the CDR3 is TGTGCCAGCAGCCAAGAGGTGCCGGGGGTTGGGGCCAACGTCCTGACTTTC. Translating it yields CASSQEVPGVGANVLTF.

The genes are TRBV5-1 and TRBJ2-7; D is possibly TRBD1 or TRBD2 (5 bases each). The CDR3 consists of 14 residues. Trimming removed 0 bases at V and 0 bases at J, with 7 bases between. Germline loops: CDR1 SGHRS, CDR2 YFSETQ. The CDR3 sequence is CASSLAGTSYEQYF. CDR3 DNA sequence: TGCGCCAGCAGCTTGGCAGGGACCTCCTACGAGCAGTACTTC.

This clonotype has only a few counts. V is TRBV12-3 or TRBV12-4 and J is TRBJ2-5; D may be TRBD2 (6 bases). This CDR3 is 15 amino acids long. Between the trimmed V and J ends, which lost 1 base and 1 base, there was a span of 10 bases. The CDR3 DNA reads TGTGCCAGCAGTTTAGGGCGGAGGGTCCAAGAGACCCAGTACTTC. It codes for CASSLGRRVQETQYF.

This clonotype was seen many times. The J gene is TRBJ2-3, the V gene TRBV19; D is possibly TRBD1 or TRBD2 (6 bases each). The CDR3 has 13 residues. Germline V lookup: CDR1 LNHDA, CDR2 SQIVND (reference sequence). Trimming shortened V by 5 bases and J by 8 bases, and 14 bases separated the two germline ends. The CDR3 here is CASSLQGGRTQYF. CDR3 coding DNA: TGTGCCAGTAGTCTCCAAGGGGGGCGTACGCAGTATTTT.

This rearrangement joins TRBV28 to TRBJ1-3; no reliable D call. The V gene lost 7 bases and the J gene lost 4 bases, with 11 bases spanning the gap. The CDR3 loop spans 13 amino acids. CDR1 MDHEN and CDR2 SYDVKM come from the germline V gene. The CDR3 DNA sequence: TGTGCCAGCACAGGCCCAAAGGGAAACACCATATATTTT. It encodes CASTGPKGNTIYF.

In this sample, this clonotype turned up many times. The chain couples TRBV2 to TRBJ2-5; D is unclear. Germline lookup yields CDR1 SNHLY and CDR2 FYNNEI. The CDR3 runs 12 residues. V shed 3 bases and J shed 7 bases, with 9 bases lying between them. CDR3 DNA sequence: TGTGCCAGCAGTGACCAGGACGGGACCCAGTACTTC. This gives the protein CASSDQDGTQYF.

This clonotype has ten or more counts. The chain links TRBV20-1 to TRBJ2-5; D gene ambiguous. CDR3 size: 14 residues. Trimming removed 0 bases from V and 5 bases from J, with 13 bases in between. CDR1 and CDR2 (germline): DFQATT, SNEGSKA (reference sequence). The CDR3 region is CSARDPVLGETQYF. CDR3 sequence (DNA): TGCAGTGCTAGAGATCCCGTATTGGGGGAGACCCAGTACTTC.

This clonotype turned up a few times. This chain's CDR3 is CASRVGEQPQHF. The CDR3 nucleotides read TGTGCCAGCAGAGTAGGGGAGCAGCCCCAGCATTTT. The chain uses TRBV12-3 or TRBV12-4 and TRBJ1-5; TRBD1 is a possible D gene (5 bases). The V end lost 6 bases, the J end lost 7 bases, and 10 bases lay between the germline ends. This CDR3 is built from 12 residues.

The genes are TRBV9 and TRBJ1-4; weak D call: TRBD1 (5 bases). Per the germline V gene, CDR1 is SGDLS and CDR2 is YYNGEE. Trimming left V 1 base short and J 7 bases short, with 8 bases between. The CDR3 sequence is 13 residues long. CDR3 amino acids: CASSVQGTEKLFF. For the CDR3, the DNA is TGTGCCAGCAGCGTACAGGGAACTGAAAAACTGTTTTTT.

This clonotype was counted only a few times. The J gene is TRBJ2-7, the V gene TRBV3-1; TRBD2 matches at 8 bases. This CDR3 comprises 15 residues. Germline CDR1 reads LGHDT; CDR2 reads YNNKEL (reference sequence). Trimming removed 1 base from V and 3 bases from J; junction bases left unmatched: 5. Here the CDR3 DNA reads TGTGCCAGCAGCCAAGCGGGACTAGGTTTCTACGAGCAGTACTTC. This codes for CASSQAGLGFYEQYF.

The rearrangement joins TRBV19 to TRBJ2-1, with 7 bases that match TRBD2. The CDR3 length is 16 residues. Trimming took 3 bases from V and 3 from J; bases not matched to a gene: 8. Germline V CDR1 and CDR2: LNHDA, SQIVND (reference sequence). CDR3 bases: TGTGCCAGTAGTATTCTCTTAGGGACTATCTACAATGAGCAGTTCTTC. This codes for CASSILLGTIYNEQFF.

This clonotype has only a few counts. The chain couples TRBV9 to TRBJ2-5; TRBD1 might be the D (5 bases). Germline V gene sequence: CDR1 SGDLS, CDR2 YYNGEE. This CDR3 contains 17 residues. Trimming pared 2 bases from V and 1 base from J, leaving 18 bases between. In DNA, the CDR3 is TGTGCCAGCAGCGTGGCTCAAGGACGCCAGGGCCAAGAGACCCAGTACTTC. Amino acid sequence: CASSVAQGRQGQETQYF.

This chain joins TRBV4-1 and TRBJ1-2; TRBD1 agrees at 8 bases. There are 15 residues in the CDR3. Trimming took 5 bases from V and 4 from J; bases not matched to a gene: 9. Germline V gene sequence: CDR1 MGHRA, CDR2 YSYEKL. The chain's CDR3 is CASSDGTGHGYGYTF. The CDR3 DNA follows: TGCGCCAGCAGCGATGGGACAGGTCACGGCTATGGCTACACCTTC.

The chain carries TRBV3-1 and TRBJ2-2; D not certain. Germline loops: CDR1 LGHDT, CDR2 YNNKEL (reference sequence). V gave up 4 bases and J gave up 3 bases, with 12 bases separating them. The length of the CDR3 is 15 residues. The CDR3: CASSLGRSDTGELFF. The CDR3, as DNA: TGTGCCAGCAGCCTCGGCCGCTCAGACACCGGGGAGCTGTTTTTT.